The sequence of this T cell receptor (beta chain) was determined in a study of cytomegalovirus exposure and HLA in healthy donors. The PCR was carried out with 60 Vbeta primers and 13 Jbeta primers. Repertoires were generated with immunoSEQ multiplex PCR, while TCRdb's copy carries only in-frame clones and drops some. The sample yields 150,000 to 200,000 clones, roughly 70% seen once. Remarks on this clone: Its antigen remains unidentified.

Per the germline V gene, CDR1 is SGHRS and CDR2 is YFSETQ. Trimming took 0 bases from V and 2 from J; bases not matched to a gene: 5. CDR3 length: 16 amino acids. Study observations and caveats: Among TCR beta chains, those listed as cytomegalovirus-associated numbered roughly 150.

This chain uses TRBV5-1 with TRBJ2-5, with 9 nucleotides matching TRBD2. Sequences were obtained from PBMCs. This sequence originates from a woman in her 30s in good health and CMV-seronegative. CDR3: CASSLAVTSGQETQYF. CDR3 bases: TGCGCCAGCAGCTTGGCCGTGACTAGCGGACAAGAGACCCAGTACTTC.